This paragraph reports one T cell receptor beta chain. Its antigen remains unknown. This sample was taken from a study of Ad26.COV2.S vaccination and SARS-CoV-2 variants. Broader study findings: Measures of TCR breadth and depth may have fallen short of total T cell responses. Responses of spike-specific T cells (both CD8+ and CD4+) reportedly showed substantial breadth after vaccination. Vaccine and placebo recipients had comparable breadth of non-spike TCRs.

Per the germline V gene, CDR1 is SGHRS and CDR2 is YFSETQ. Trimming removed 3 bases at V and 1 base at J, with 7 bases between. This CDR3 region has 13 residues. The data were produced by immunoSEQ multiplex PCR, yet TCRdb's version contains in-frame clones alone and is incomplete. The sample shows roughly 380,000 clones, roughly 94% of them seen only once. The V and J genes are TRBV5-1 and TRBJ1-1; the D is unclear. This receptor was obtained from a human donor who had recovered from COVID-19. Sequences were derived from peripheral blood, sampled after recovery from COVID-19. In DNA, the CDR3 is TGCGCCAGCAGCTACAGTAAGAACACTGAAGCTTTCTTT. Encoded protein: CASSYSKNTEAFF.